This is a list of T cell receptor beta chains from one sample in a study of naive and memory T cell subsets. TCRdb reanalysed the UMI-ligation and nested PCR reads using MiXCR and keeps one entry per CDR3 protein. The sample carries 140,000 to 150,000 distinct CDR3 sequences, about 18% recorded once. Sequenced sample: naive CD4+ T cells from blood. The source of these receptors is a human donor in good health. The CDR3 runs from the conserved cysteine through the conserved F or W. A D gene is named only where the DNA matches it firmly. Not every row has a clone size; where given, it reads once, few, many or a size class.

D	V	J	size	DNA	CDR3
-	TRBV29-1	TRBJ1-1	-	TGCAGCGTTGAAGTTTGGGGGAACACTGAAGCTTTCTTT	CSVEVWGNTEAFF
-	TRBV20-1	TRBJ1-3	-	TGCAGTGCTAGAGATCGATCCCGAGGGGACTCTGGAAACACCATATATTTT	CSARDRSRGDSGNTIYF
TRBD1	TRBV20-1	TRBJ2-7	-	TGCAGTGCTTCCGACAGGGGCCGCTCCTACGAGCAGTACTTC	CSASDRGRSYEQYF
-	TRBV5-5	TRBJ1-5	-	TGTGCCAGCAGTGACAGGAGGAATCAGCCCCAGCATTTT	CASSDRRNQPQHF
TRBD2	TRBV20-1	TRBJ2-2	few	TGCAGTGCCAGTAGCGGGATCGGCACCGGGGAGCTGTTTTTT	CSASSGIGTGELFF
TRBD1	TRBV20-1	TRBJ2-5	few	TGCAGTGCTAGTGGGACAGGGGGCAGTGAGACCCAGTACTTC	CSASGTGGSETQYF
TRBD2	TRBV5-5	TRBJ2-7	few	TGTGCCAGCAGCTTGTGGGTAGCGGGGAACTACGAGCAGTACTTC	CASSLWVAGNYEQYF
TRBD1	TRBV3-1	TRBJ2-3	few	TGTGCCAGCAGTCAGGGACAGGCCACCGGAGGCACAGATACGCAGTATTTT	CASSQGQATGGTDTQYF
TRBD1	TRBV19	TRBJ2-7	-	TGTGCCAGTCGGCAAACGGGACAGAAAGCCTACGAGCAGTACTTC	CASRQTGQKAYEQYF
-	TRBV7-3	TRBJ2-2	few	TGTGCCAGCAGCTTAGGGCAGGGTGGCACCGGGGAGCTGTTTTTT	CASSLGQGGTGELFF
-	TRBV7-2	TRBJ2-7	-	TGTGCCAGCAGCTTAGTGAGGGCTGTGGGAGGCCGCTCCTACGAGCAGTACTTC	CASSLVRAVGGRSYEQYF
TRBD1	TRBV7-9	TRBJ1-1	many	TGTGCCAGCAGTCAACTTGGCAGGGGGCGCAGGAACACTGAAGCTTTCTTT	CASSQLGRGRRNTEAFF
-	TRBV7-3	TRBJ1-6	-	TGTGCCAGCAGCTTAAGACCGGCCTCCTATAATTCACCCCTCCACTTT	CASSLRPASYNSPLHF
TRBD2	TRBV7-8	TRBJ2-2	-	TGTGCCAGCAGGCGGGGGACTAGTACTTATCCCGGGGAGCTGTTTTTT	CASRRGTSTYPGELFF
-	TRBV5-4	TRBJ2-1	-	TGTGCCAGCAGCCCTGGGGGGTCAGGAGCCTACAATGAGCAGTTCTTC	CASSPGGSGAYNEQFF
-	TRBV27	TRBJ2-5	few	TGTGCCAGCAGTTTTATAGGGCTGTCGGAGGCCCAGTACTTC	CASSFIGLSEAQYF
-	TRBV6-5	TRBJ2-7	-	TGTGCCAGCATCAACTCGAGGAGGGGGTCTCGCGAGCAGTACTTC	CASINSRRGSREQYF
-	TRBV27	TRBJ2-6	few	TGTGCCAGCAGTTTAGAGGGGAGAGGGGCCAACGTCCTGACTTTC	CASSLEGRGANVLTF
-	TRBV12-3/TRBV12-4	TRBJ1-4	few	TGTGCCAGCCGTAAGAGAACAACTAATGAAAAACTGTTTTTT	CASRKRTTNEKLFF
-	TRBV3-1	TRBJ2-7	-	TGTGCCAGCAGCCAAGATGGGCTCCTTATAGAGCAGTACTTC	CASSQDGLLIEQYF
TRBD2	TRBV10-3	TRBJ2-7	few	TGTGCTATTGGGACTAGCTGGTACGAGCAGTACTTC	CAIGTSWYEQYF
-	TRBV7-8	TRBJ2-7	-	TGTGCCAGCAGCTTACTAATGCGGGGCATGACTTTTAACGAGCAGTACTTC	CASSLLMRGMTFNEQYF
TRBD2	TRBV9	TRBJ2-5	few	TGTGCCAGCAGCGCGAGCGGGGCGTGGGAGACCCAGTACTTC	CASSASGAWETQYF
TRBD1	TRBV28	TRBJ2-7	many	TGTGCCAGCAGTTACCCGGGACAGGGGTCCTACGAGCAGTACTTC	CASSYPGQGSYEQYF
-	TRBV11-2	TRBJ2-4	few	TGTGCCAGCAGCTTAGCTGTCAGGACAGACAAAAACATTCAGTACTTC	CASSLAVRTDKNIQYF
TRBD1	TRBV6-6	TRBJ1-1	-	TGTGCCAGCAGTAATACAGGGGGCGCGGGGGAGACTGAAGCTTTCTTT	CASSNTGGAGETEAFF
-	TRBV7-9	TRBJ2-7	few	TGTGCCAGCCCGGAACCCTTCTTCTACGAGCAGTACTTC	CASPEPFFYEQYF
TRBD2	TRBV12-3/TRBV12-4	TRBJ2-1	few	TGTGCCAGCAGTTTAACAAAAGGACTAGCGGTCAATGAGCAGTTCTTC	CASSLTKGLAVNEQFF
-	TRBV29-1	TRBJ2-3	-	TGCAGCGTTGGGAGGGGAGGTGGTGATACGCAGTATTTT	CSVGRGGGDTQYF
-	TRBV6-8	TRBJ2-1	many	TGTGCCAGCAGTGACACAGGGAAGGCTGAGCAGTTCTTC	CASSDTGKAEQFF
-	TRBV6-2/TRBV6-3	TRBJ1-6	-	TGTGCCAGCAGAAGAAATAATTCACCCCTCCACTTT	CASRRNNSPLHF
-	TRBV6-5	TRBJ2-5	few	TGTGCCAGCAGTACCCCGGGACTCCAAGAGACCCAGTACTTC	CASSTPGLQETQYF
-	TRBV6-2/TRBV6-3	TRBJ2-7	many	TGTGCCAGCATAAACGCGGGGATAAATCTGGAGCAGTACTTC	CASINAGINLEQYF
-	TRBV20-1	TRBJ1-5	few	TGCAGTGCTAGAGAGGGGGACAGCAATCAGCCCCAGCATTTT	CSAREGDSNQPQHF
-	TRBV5-1	TRBJ2-7	few	TGCGCCAGCAGCCCGGACTGGGCCGGAGAGCAGTACTTC	CASSPDWAGEQYF
TRBD2	TRBV18	TRBJ2-1	few	TGTGCCAGCTCACCACCGAGACTAGCGGGAGGGCTGGGCAATGAGCAGTTCTTC	CASSPPRLAGGLGNEQFF
TRBD1	TRBV30	TRBJ2-3	-	TGTGCCTGGGGTACCGGGACAGGGGGCGCGGATACGCAGTATTTT	CAWGTGTGGADTQYF
-	TRBV30	TRBJ2-7	-	TGTGCCTGGGCAGGGGACTACGAGCAGTACTTC	CAWAGDYEQYF
TRBD1	TRBV3-1	TRBJ1-1	few	TGTGCCAGCGGCAACAGGGGGCTATTAGACACTGAAGCTTTCTTT	CASGNRGLLDTEAFF
-	TRBV30	TRBJ2-1	-	TGTGCCCAGGGACGGAGCAATGAGCAGTTCTTC	CAQGRSNEQFF
TRBD2	TRBV28	TRBJ2-7	-	TGTGCCAGCAGAGCCGGGACTAGCGGGTCTTCCTACGAGCAGTACTTC	CASRAGTSGSSYEQYF
TRBD1	TRBV6-2/TRBV6-3	TRBJ2-5	few	TGTGCCAGCAGAGACAGGGTTGGAGAGACCCAGTACTTC	CASRDRVGETQYF
-	TRBV5-1	TRBJ2-1	few	TGCGCCAGCACCCCAGTAGAAGGGAGCTCCTACAATGAGCAGTTCTTC	CASTPVEGSSYNEQFF
-	TRBV5-1	TRBJ2-1	few	TGCGCCAGCAGCGAAGCGACAAACTACAATGAGCAGTTCTTC	CASSEATNYNEQFF
-	TRBV20-1	TRBJ2-1	many	TGCAGTGCTGAGAAGAGCTCCTACAATGAGCAGTTCTTC	CSAEKSSYNEQFF
-	TRBV11-2	TRBJ2-7	-	TGTGCCAGCAGCTTAGCAGGGATCGAGCAGTACTTC	CASSLAGIEQYF
TRBD2	TRBV4-2	TRBJ2-1	few	TGTGCCAGCAGCCAAGATGGACTAGCGGATTACAATGAGCAGTTCTTC	CASSQDGLADYNEQFF
-	TRBV14	TRBJ1-6	few	TGTGCCAGCAGCCAAGGTCAGATGACGAATTCACCCCTCCACTTT	CASSQGQMTNSPLHF
-	TRBV12-3/TRBV12-4	TRBJ1-1	-	TGTGCCAGCAGTTCAGGGTTTAACACTGAAGCTTTCTTT	CASSSGFNTEAFF
-	TRBV3-1	TRBJ2-2	few	TGTGCCAGCAGCCCATTGACAGGAGTGTATGCCGGGGAGCTGTTTTTT	CASSPLTGVYAGELFF
-	TRBV6-5	TRBJ2-4	few	TGTGCCAGCAGTGCCCCAGCCAAAAACATTCAGTACTTC	CASSAPAKNIQYF
TRBD1	TRBV7-9	TRBJ2-1	-	TGTGCCAGCAGCTTAATCAGACAGGGAAGATTATACAATGAGCAGTTCTTC	CASSLIRQGRLYNEQFF
-	TRBV19	TRBJ1-5	-	TGTGCCAGTGAGGACAGACTCAATCAGCCCCAGCATTTT	CASEDRLNQPQHF
-	TRBV6-2/TRBV6-3	TRBJ2-2	-	TGTGCCAGCTCAGGACAGCTCCACACCGGGGAGCTGTTTTTT	CASSGQLHTGELFF
-	TRBV4-1	TRBJ2-3	-	TGCGCCAGCAGCCGTCTCCAGGGAGCAGATACGCAGTATTTT	CASSRLQGADTQYF
TRBD1	TRBV18	TRBJ1-1	few	TGTGCCAGCTCACCAAGACCGGGACAGGAATTCACTGAAGCTTTCTTT	CASSPRPGQEFTEAFF
-	TRBV5-4	TRBJ1-4	-	TGTGCCAGCAGCGCGGGACCGGCCTCTGATGAAAAACTGTTTTTT	CASSAGPASDEKLFF